One sample yielded the 23 T cell receptor beta chains listed below, sequenced in a study of early T cells in non-severe SARS-CoV-2 infection (dated by TCRdb to the early 2020s). The library relied on 5' RACE. Instrument used: NextSeq 500. Clones were called with MiXCR by TCRdb after fastp trimmed the public reads at Q25, and only in-frame beta chains were retained. Each CDR3 protein appears once, grouped with its most common genes and DNA. This sample has around 25,000 distinct CDR3 sequences in its table, and 3.5% to 5% of those were observed once. Jointly, the top ten make up approximately 4% of the sample. The sample was whole blood. These receptors were collected from an adult who was a healthcare worker with PCR-confirmed SARS-CoV-2 infection or an uninfected control (not recorded which).

In its sample, this clonotype was seen many times. V and J are TRBV2 and TRBJ2-7, with D possibly matching TRBD1 (6 bases). The CDR3 consists of 13 residues. V dropped 7 bases and J dropped 4 bases, with 14 bases sitting between them. CDR1 and CDR2 (germline): SNHLY, FYNNEI. The CDR3 region has the DNA TGTGCCAGCACCAGACAGGCCATGTACGAGCAGTACTTC. Translated, it gives CASTRQAMYEQYF.

At least ten counts were recorded for this clonotype. This chain joins TRBV5-1 and TRBJ2-6; D uncertain. The CDR3 spans 14 residues. Germline lookup yields CDR1 SGHRS and CDR2 YFSETQ. V dropped 4 bases and J dropped 4 bases, with 9 bases sitting between them. Written as DNA, the CDR3 is TGCGCCAGCAGCCTCTTTCCGGGGGCCAACGTCCTGACTTTC. The encoded protein is CASSLFPGANVLTF.

This clonotype was recorded a few times. The chain links TRBV25-1 to TRBJ2-7; the D gene is possibly TRBD2 (5 bases). Between the trimmed V and J ends, which lost 3 bases and 4 bases, there was a span of 13 bases. The CDR3 spans 14 residues. Germline V CDR1 and CDR2: MGHDK, SYGVNS. The CDR3 nucleotides read TGTGCCAGCAGTGACCGGGATACCCGTTACGAGCAGTACTTC. Its protein is CASSDRDTRYEQYF.

This clonotype was seen at least ten times. The chain carries TRBV7-9 and TRBJ2-1, with D hard to call. The CDR3 totals 16 residues. V was cut by 6 bases and J by 0 bases, with 15 bases left in between. Germline CDR1 is SEHNR and CDR2 is FQNEAQ (reference sequence). The CDR3 bases are TGTGCCAGCAGTCGAGACGGCGTGAGCTCCTACAATGAGCAGTTCTTC. This gives the protein CASSRDGVSSYNEQFF. The variable domain in full, with the rest retrieved from reference TRBV7-9 and TRBJ2-1, is DTGVSQNPRHKITKRGQNVTFRCDPISEHNRLYWYRQTLGQGPEFLTYFQNEAQLEKSRLLSDRFSAERPKGSFSTLEIQRTEQGDSAMYLCASSRDGVSSYNEQFFGPGTRLTVL.

This clonotype was picked up a small number of times. The chain uses TRBV20-1 and TRBJ2-7; 8 nucleotides align to TRBD2. Germline trimming cut 1 base from V and 0 bases from J; bases unmatched to any gene: 5. The CDR3 totals 15 residues. Per germline, CDR1 DFQATT and CDR2 SNEGSKA (reference sequence). CDR3 in amino acids: CSARVLAGTSYEQYF. The CDR3 nucleotides are TGCAGTGCTAGAGTTCTAGCGGGCACCTCCTACGAGCAGTACTTC.

This clonotype occurred many times. The chain carries TRBV7-9 and TRBJ1-1; D is uncertain. There are 13 residues in the CDR3. Trimming removed 4 bases at V and 4 bases at J, with 10 bases between. CDR1 and CDR2 from the germline V gene are SEHNR and FQNEAQ (reference sequence). As DNA, the CDR3 is TGTGCCAGCAGCTCCCCCGACACCACTGAAGCTTTCTTT. It is translated as CASSSPDTTEAFF.

The chain uses TRBV19 and TRBJ2-1; 14 nucleotides align to TRBD2. The CDR3 sequence is 17 residues long. Per the germline V gene, CDR1 is LNHDA and CDR2 is SQIVND (reference sequence). V gave up 4 bases and J gave up 1 base; unmatched junction bases: 3. The CDR3 nucleotides read TGTGCCAGTAGTACCGGGACTAGCGGGAGTTCCTACAATGAGCAGTTCTTC. Its translation is CASSTGTSGSSYNEQFF.

This clonotype was seen a handful of times. The chain joins TRBV2 to TRBJ2-3; 7 bases fit TRBD1. V dropped 5 bases and J dropped 1; count of bases not matched to a gene: 6. The CDR3 contains 15 residues. CDR1 is SNHLY, CDR2 FYNNEI, per germline. The CDR3 DNA follows: TGTGCCAGCAGTCCGCGGCAGGGGGGCACAGATACGCAGTATTTT. Translation: CASSPRQGGTDTQYF.

This clonotype was detected ten times or more. The V and J genes are TRBV3-1 and TRBJ2-7; D not certain. Deletions cut 0 bases from V and 5 bases from J, with 14 bases between. This CDR3 comprises 15 residues. CDR1 is LGHDT and CDR2 is YNNKEL in the germline V gene (reference sequence). The CDR3 region is CASSQDRRSSDEQYF. The CDR3 coding sequence is TGTGCCAGCAGCCAAGATCGAAGGAGTTCCGACGAGCAGTACTTC.

The sample holds a few counts of this clonotype. CDR3 residues: CASSISGGPYEQYF. The CDR3 bases are TGTGCCAGTAGTATATCCGGCGGGCCCTACGAGCAGTACTTC. The rearrangement joins TRBV19 to TRBJ2-7, with D perhaps matching TRBD2 (5 bases). The length of the CDR3 is 14 residues. The ends were cut back, 2 bases at V and 2 bases at J, with 10 bases in the middle. Germline-derived CDR1 and CDR2 are LNHDA and SQIVND (reference sequence).

This clonotype came up many times. This chain joins TRBV7-2 and TRBJ2-4; 9 bases line up with TRBD1. The V gene's germline CDR1 is SGHTA and CDR2 FQGNSA. J was trimmed by 8 bases and V by 3 bases; bases with no gene match: 5. The CDR3 length is 14 residues. The CDR3 reads CASSFTGGRDIQYF. The CDR3 DNA reads TGTGCCAGCAGCTTTACAGGGGGCCGGGACATTCAGTACTTC.

This clonotype was recorded many times. The chain recombines TRBV12-3 or TRBV12-4 with TRBJ2-1; D possibly corresponds to TRBD1 (6 bases). The CDR3 totals 14 residues. V lost 7 bases to trimming and J lost 3 bases, with 13 bases between them. CDR3 sequence: CASKFGGHYNEQFF. The CDR3 nucleotides read TGTGCCAGCAAATTTGGGGGCCACTACAATGAGCAGTTCTTC.

This clonotype was detected many times. The chain recombines TRBV7-8 with TRBJ2-1; D ambiguous. The CDR3 runs 13 residues. In germline, CDR1 is SGHVS, CDR2 FQNEAQ. Trimming took 3 bases from V and 4 from J, leaving 7 bases between them. CDR3 in DNA: TGTGCCAGCAGCTTGGCCACATACAATGAGCAGTTCTTC. Translated, it gives CASSLATYNEQFF.

This clonotype was counted ten times or more. The V call is TRBV20-1, the J call TRBJ2-5; the D is unclear. The CDR3 extends over 11 amino acids. The V end was cut by 8 bases, the J end by 7 bases, with 14 bases between. The germline gives CDR1 DFQATT, CDR2 SNEGSKA (reference sequence). The CDR3 DNA follows: TGCAGTTCCCTGCTCTCGGCGACCCAGTACTTC. Residues: CSSLLSATQYF.

This clonotype was seen at least ten times. This sequence joins TRBV5-1 and TRBJ2-7; D not resolved. The germline V gene has CDR1 SGHRS and CDR2 YFSETQ. Trimming took off 4 bases at V and 3 bases at J, with 14 bases between the two ends. The CDR3 extends over 14 amino acids. The CDR3 DNA follows: TGCGCCAGCAGCCGCGGATTAACCGACTACGAGCAGTACTTC. As protein: CASSRGLTDYEQYF.

This clonotype showed up just a few times. The chain couples TRBV27 to TRBJ1-2, with a tentative D call TRBD1 (6 bases). The germline CDR1 and CDR2 sequences are MNHEY and SMNVEV (reference sequence). The V gene lost 2 bases and the J gene lost 2 bases, with 9 bases spanning the gap. The CDR3 contains 14 residues. Here the CDR3 reads CASSLTGKNYGYTF. The CDR3 region has the DNA TGTGCCAGCAGTTTAACAGGGAAAAACTATGGCTACACCTTC.

This clonotype appeared many times. The chain is built from TRBV5-4 and TRBJ1-1; D unclear. Deletions cut 0 bases from V and 4 bases from J, with 13 bases between. The germline V gene encodes CDR1 SGHNT and CDR2 YYREEE (reference sequence). The CDR3 spans 15 residues. The chain's CDR3 is CASSLGGSERTEAFF. The CDR3 DNA reads TGTGCCAGCAGCTTGGGGGGTTCGGAGCGCACTGAAGCTTTCTTT.

This clonotype was counted ten times or more. The chain recombines TRBV18 with TRBJ1-1; unclear D gene. Germline CDR1 reads KGHSH; CDR2 reads LQKENI. This CDR3 spans 15 amino acids. Trimming took 2 bases from V and 6 from J, leaving 16 bases between them. The CDR3 spells CASSPFGEKGAEAFF. The CDR3 region has the DNA TGTGCCAGCTCACCATTCGGGGAGAAGGGCGCTGAAGCTTTCTTT. Complete variable domain (other parts from reference TRBV18 and TRBJ1-1): NAGVMQNPRHLVRRRGQEARLRCSPMKGHSHVYWYRQLPEEGLKFMVYLQKENIIDESGMPKERFSAEFPKEGPSILRIQQVVRGDSAAYFCASSPFGEKGAEAFFGQGTRLTVV.

This clonotype was observed many times. The chain employs TRBV20-1 and TRBJ2-1; unclear D gene. The CDR3 has 16 residues. Germline V gene data show CDR1 as DFQATT and CDR2 as SNEGSKA (reference sequence). Trimming shortened V by 3 bases and J by 6 bases, and 21 bases separated the two germline ends. The CDR3 region has the DNA TGCAGTGCTAGGAGTCAACTGTGGGCCGGACCCAATGAGCAGTTCTTC. Amino acid sequence: CSARSQLWAGPNEQFF.

This clonotype showed up just a few times. The gene calls are TRBV6-1 and TRBJ2-3; no reliable D call. CDR3 size: 16 residues. Per germline, CDR1 MNHNS and CDR2 SASEGT. V gave up 0 bases and J gave up 0 bases, with 10 bases separating them. The CDR3 here is CASSEAPRSSTDTQYF. In nucleotides, the CDR3 is TGTGCCAGCAGTGAAGCTCCGCGTTCTAGCACAGATACGCAGTATTTT.

In its sample, this clonotype was seen many times. V gene TRBV6-1 combines with J gene TRBJ2-5; D is undetermined. V shed 6 bases and J shed 2 bases, with 10 bases lying between them. Germline V lookup: CDR1 MNHNS, CDR2 SASEGT. This CDR3 has 13 residues. As DNA, the CDR3 is TGTGCCAGCAGCAACCTAGGACAAGAGACCCAGTACTTC. Encoded protein: CASSNLGQETQYF.

This clonotype was seen repeatedly, ten times or more. V usage is TRBV4-1 and J usage is TRBJ2-3; TRBD2 is a possible D gene (6 bases). The germline V and J ends were trimmed by 0 bases and 2 bases, with 9 bases remaining between them. Germline values: CDR1 MGHRA, CDR2 YSYEKL. The CDR3 loop spans 15 amino acids. The CDR3 loop reads CASSQETRATDTQYF. The DNA for the CDR3 is TGCGCCAGCAGCCAAGAGACTAGAGCCACAGATACGCAGTATTTT.

Of note for this clonotype: Since a much larger clone is just one base distant, this may be a read error. This rearrangement joins TRBV20-1 to TRBJ1-2; perhaps TRBD1 as D (5 bases). The CDR3 has 14 amino acids. Looked up from germline, CDR1 is DFQATT and CDR2 is SNEGSKA (reference sequence). The CDR3: CSASAPGNLYGHTF. Here the CDR3 DNA reads TGCAGTGCTTCCGCCCCAGGGAATCTCTATGGCCACACCTTC.